This passage covers 32 T cell receptor beta chains from one sample sequenced in a study of OX40 agonist ivuxolimab in advanced cancers. The data were produced by immunoSEQ multiplex PCR, yet TCRdb's version contains in-frame clones alone and is incomplete. Among just under 80,000 clones listed, around nine tenths were seen once. The source was CD4+ or CD8+ T cells sorted from blood, collected in a trial of the OX40 agonist ivuxolimab. These receptors all come from an adult with an advanced solid tumor such as melanoma, head and neck, liver or kidney cancer.

This clone has only one observation. The genes are TRBV28 and TRBJ2-1, with D possibly matching TRBD2 (6 bases). V lost 1 base to trimming and J lost 6 bases, with 13 bases between them. The CDR3 runs to 15 residues. The germline V gene encodes CDR1 MDHEN and CDR2 SYDVKM. This CDR3 reads CASSLSAGWANEQFF. The CDR3 coding sequence is TGTGCCAGCAGTTTATCGGCGGGATGGGCCAATGAGCAGTTCTTC.

The chain uses TRBV29-1 and TRBJ2-7; D is possibly TRBD1 (5 bases). The CDR3 is made up of 12 amino acids. Trimming took 4 bases from V and 2 from J, leaving 9 bases between them. Looked up from germline, CDR1 is SQVTM and CDR2 is ANQGSEA. CDR3 DNA sequence: TGCAGCGTTGGAGCAGGGACCTACGAGCAGTACTTC. As protein: CSVGAGTYEQYF.

The rearrangement joins TRBV5-1 to TRBJ2-7; D is uncertain. CDR1 and CDR2 from the germline V gene are SGHRS and YFSETQ. Trimming stripped 7 bases from V and 3 bases from J, with 20 bases between. This CDR3 is built from 15 residues. The CDR3 DNA reads as TGCGCCAGCCGACCGCTAGGCCAGCCTGTCTACGAGCAGTACTTC. Translating gives CASRPLGQPVYEQYF.

The chain is built from TRBV7-2 and TRBJ2-1; D is possibly TRBD1 (6 bases). The CDR3 extends over 19 amino acids. Per the germline V gene, CDR1 is SGHTA and CDR2 is FQGNSA. Trimming removed 1 base at V and 6 bases at J, with 25 bases between. The CDR3 reads CASSLVGAGDGNKPNEQFF. Written as DNA, the CDR3 is TGTGCCAGCAGCTTAGTCGGGGCAGGGGACGGTAACAAACCCAATGAGCAGTTCTTC.

The chain uses TRBV10-3 and TRBJ2-2; 8 nucleotides line up with TRBD1. CDR3 length: 16 residues. V gave up 6 bases and J gave up 0 bases; unmatched junction bases: 6. CDR1 ENHRY and CDR2 SYGVKD come from the germline V gene. The CDR3 nucleotides read TGTGCCATCAGGGCCGGGACAGGCGCGAACACCGGGGAGCTGTTTTTT. This gives the protein CAIRAGTGANTGELFF.

V gene TRBV7-2 combines with J gene TRBJ2-7, with 13 positions matching TRBD2. Germline V gene lookup returns CDR1 SGHTA and CDR2 FQGNSA. Germline trimming cut 5 bases from V and 2 bases from J; bases unmatched to any gene: 6. CDR3 length equals 16 residues. The CDR3 region is CASSAAGTSGTYEQYF. As DNA, the CDR3 is TGTGCCAGCAGCGCCGCTGGGACTAGCGGGACCTACGAGCAGTACTTC.

The chain recombines TRBV19 with TRBJ1-2; tentative D call: TRBD1 (5 bases). The CDR3 spans 16 residues. V lost 3 bases to trimming and J lost 0 bases, with 14 bases between them. Germline V gene data show CDR1 as LNHDA and CDR2 as SQIVND (reference sequence). The CDR3 loop is CASSMRGLETNYGYTF. As DNA, the CDR3 is TGTGCCAGTAGTATGAGGGGTTTGGAGACTAACTATGGCTACACCTTC.

Written as DNA, the CDR3 is TGTGCCAGCAGCCGGACTAGCGGGGTAATAGGCACCTACGAGCAGTACTTC. Its translation is CASSRTSGVIGTYEQYF. The gene calls are TRBV5-6 and TRBJ2-7; 12 positions match TRBD2. The CDR3 extends over 17 amino acids. Per the germline V gene, CDR1 is SGHDT and CDR2 is YYEEEE. V lost 4 bases and J lost 2; bases outside the gene matches: 10. Looking up the rest from reference TRBV5-6 and TRBJ2-7 gives the full variable domain: DAGVTQSPTHLIKTRGQQVTLRCSPKSGHDTVSWYQQALGQGPQFIFQYYEEEERQRGNFPDRFSGHQFPNYSSELNVNALLLGDSALYLCASSRTSGVIGTYEQYFGPGTRLTVT.

This chain uses TRBV30 with TRBJ2-5; TRBD1 or TRBD2 may be the D gene (5 bases each). Trimming left V 3 bases short and J 5 bases short, with 13 bases between. Germline V lookup: CDR1 GTSNPN, CDR2 SVGIG (reference sequence). The CDR3 is made up of 13 amino acids. The CDR3 nucleotides read TGTGCCTGGAGGTCGGGGCCCGGGGAGACCCAGTACTTC. This encodes CAWRSGPGETQYF.

The rearrangement uses TRBV4-2 and TRBJ2-1, with TRBD2 as a possible D gene (7 bases). CDR1 is LGHNA and CDR2 is YNFKEQ in the germline V gene. Trimming shortened V by 3 bases and J by 5 bases, and 20 bases separated the two germline ends. The CDR3 has 17 residues. The CDR3 spells CASSQERGGGGHNEQFF. As DNA, the CDR3 is TGTGCCAGCAGCCAGGAAAGGGGGGGAGGGGGACACAATGAGCAGTTCTTC.

The CDR3 DNA follows: TGTGCCAGCAGCGTAGATCTAGCGAGGGCCTACGAGCAGTACTTC. Translated, it gives CASSVDLARAYEQYF. This chain uses TRBV9 with TRBJ2-7, with D possibly matching TRBD2 (6 bases). V shed 0 bases and J shed 2 bases, with 12 bases lying between them. The CDR3 has 15 amino acids. CDR1 SGDLS and CDR2 YYNGEE come from the germline V gene.

V and J are TRBV21-1 and TRBJ1-2; the table's TRBD1 call for D was not verified on the DNA. TRBV21-1 is given as a pseudogene. The CDR3 is 15 residues long. The CDR3: CASRDRVPGNYGYTF. CDR3 coding DNA: TGTGCCAGCAGGGACAGGGTCCCTGGAAACTATGGCTACACCTTC.

This clone was observed a single time. The chain couples TRBV14 to TRBJ2-5, with TRBD1 as a possible D gene (6 bases). This CDR3 is built from 15 residues. V gave up 1 base and J gave up 5 bases, with 14 bases separating them. Germline values: CDR1 SGHDN, CDR2 FVKESK. The CDR3 spells CASSQVQGGWETQYF. The CDR3, as DNA: TGTGCCAGCAGCCAAGTACAGGGCGGTTGGGAGACCCAGTACTTC.

The chain has TRBV6-5 and TRBJ2-2; D unresolved. The CDR3 loop spans 15 amino acids. Trimming took 2 bases from V and 5 from J, leaving 12 bases between them. Germline V gene sequence: CDR1 MNHEY, CDR2 SVGAGI. The CDR3 is CASSYDRVRTGELFF. As DNA, the CDR3 is TGTGCCAGCAGTTACGATAGGGTTCGTACCGGGGAGCTGTTTTTT.

The chain is built from TRBV7-2 and TRBJ2-3; D remains unclear. Looked up from germline, CDR1 is SGHTA and CDR2 is FQGNSA. This CDR3 contains 13 residues. Trimming stripped 2 bases from V and 2 bases from J, with 5 bases between. The CDR3 DNA sequence: TGTGCCAGCAGCTTAACTGACACAGATACGCAGTATTTT. Protein sequence: CASSLTDTDTQYF.

The count of this clone is one. V gene TRBV25-1 combines with J gene TRBJ2-7; D is possibly TRBD1 (6 bases). The V gene lost 7 bases and the J gene lost 0 bases, with 10 bases spanning the gap. Germline CDR1 is MGHDK and CDR2 is SYGVNS. The CDR3 contains 13 residues. CDR3 in amino acids: CASTGTPSYEQYF. The CDR3 bases are TGTGCCAGCACCGGGACACCCTCCTACGAGCAGTACTTC.

J is TRBJ2-7 and V is TRBV30, with D perhaps matching TRBD1 or TRBD2 (6 bases each). CDR3 size: 12 residues. Trimming removed 2 bases from V and 5 bases from J, with 10 bases in between. The germline V gene has CDR1 GTSNPN and CDR2 SVGIG (reference sequence). CDR3 protein: CAWSLGGNEQYF. Here the CDR3 DNA reads TGTGCCTGGAGTTTGGGGGGCAACGAGCAGTACTTC. Complete variable domain (other parts from reference TRBV30 and TRBJ2-7): SQTIHQWPATLVQPVGSPLSLECTVEGTSNPNLYWYRQAAGRGLQLLFYSVGIGQISSEVPQNLSASRPQDRQFILSSKKLLLSDSGFYLCAWSLGGNEQYFGPGTRLTVT.

The V call is TRBV20-1, the J call TRBJ2-7, with D possibly being TRBD1 (6 bases). The CDR3 is 10 residues long. Between the trimmed V and J ends, which lost 6 bases and 6 bases, there was a span of 9 bases. The germline CDR1 and CDR2 sequences are DFQATT and SNEGSKA (reference sequence). The DNA of the CDR3 is TGCAGTGCGGCAGGGGCCGAGCAGTACTTC. Translating gives CSAAGAEQYF.

The chain recombines TRBV5-1 with TRBJ2-1; tentatively, D is TRBD2 (5 bases). The CDR3 length is 16 residues. V lost 4 bases, J lost 0 bases, and 14 bases lay in between. Germline V gene data show CDR1 as SGHRS and CDR2 as YFSETQ. The CDR3 spells CASSQRPSTSYNEQFF. CDR3 DNA sequence: TGCGCCAGCAGCCAGCGGCCTAGTACCTCCTACAATGAGCAGTTCTTC.

The V gene is TRBV5-1, the J gene TRBJ2-7; 11 bases line up with TRBD1. There are 15 residues in the CDR3. Losses at the gene ends were 3 bases for V and 2 bases for J; bases not matched to a gene: 4. Germline loops: CDR1 SGHRS, CDR2 YFSETQ. CDR3 region: CASSWGQGGPYEQYF. The DNA of the CDR3 is TGCGCCAGCAGCTGGGGACAGGGGGGACCCTACGAGCAGTACTTC.

The CDR3: CASRRTRNNEQFF. The CDR3 DNA sequence: TGTGCCAGCCGTAGGACTAGAAACAATGAGCAGTTCTTC. The chain recombines TRBV6-4 with TRBJ2-1; 7 nucleotides agree with TRBD2. This CDR3 is built from 13 residues. Germline V gene data show CDR1 as MRHNA and CDR2 as SNTAGT. V was clipped by 8 bases and J by 5 bases; unmatched bases: 6.

The chain combines TRBV6-5 with TRBJ2-7; 7 bases fit TRBD2. The CDR3 spans 14 residues. Germline loops: CDR1 MNHEY, CDR2 SVGAGI. The trim removed 5 bases at V and 5 bases at J, leaving 9 bases unmatched. The CDR3 loop reads CASSRAGRGNEQYF. CDR3 DNA: TGTGCCAGCAGTAGGGCTGGGAGGGGCAACGAGCAGTACTTC.

In its sample, this clone was seen a few times. This chain joins TRBV10-1 and TRBJ2-2; 10 bases agree with TRBD2. Per the germline V gene, CDR1 is WNHNN and CDR2 is SYGVQD (reference sequence). The CDR3 contains 14 residues. The junction had 3 bases not matched to a gene; V was cut back by 5 bases and J by 6 bases. CDR3 bases: TGCGCCAGCAGTAGCCTAGCGGGAGCCGGGGAGCTGTTTTTT. It is translated as CASSSLAGAGELFF.

This rearrangement joins TRBV14 to TRBJ2-5; the D is unclear. The CDR3 is 13 residues long. Germline V gives CDR1 SGHDN, CDR2 FVKESK. V lost 0 bases, J lost 4 bases, and 6 bases lay in between. CDR3 region: CASSQDWAETQYF. The CDR3 DNA reads as TGTGCCAGCAGCCAAGATTGGGCAGAGACCCAGTACTTC.

The chain couples TRBV30 to TRBJ1-3, with 7 bases identical to TRBD1. The CDR3 runs to 15 residues. Germline lookup yields CDR1 GTSNPN and CDR2 SVGIG (reference sequence). V shed 3 bases, J shed 0 bases, and the junction held 5 bases outside the gene matches. The chain's CDR3 is CAWRLRGLSGNTIYF. DNA for the CDR3: TGTGCCTGGAGATTAAGGGGGCTCTCTGGAAACACCATATATTTT.

The count of this clone is one. This chain connects TRBV7-9 to TRBJ1-2; D is perhaps TRBD1 (6 bases). The CDR3 has 15 residues. V lost 0 bases to trimming and J lost 10 bases, with 18 bases between them. From germline, CDR1 is SEHNR and CDR2 FQNEAQ (reference sequence). CDR3 region: CASSLAQGNSGDYTF. CDR3 in DNA: TGTGCCAGCAGCTTAGCGCAGGGGAACTCAGGGGACTACACCTTC.

The rearrangement links TRBV10-3 to TRBJ2-7; 10 nucleotides match TRBD2. Germline-derived CDR1 and CDR2 are ENHRY and SYGVKD. Trimming at V came to 3 bases and at J to 1 base, leaving 6 bases not matched to a gene. CDR3 length: 16 residues. CDR3: CAISDPTSGPSYEQYF. The CDR3, as DNA: TGTGCCATCAGTGACCCGACTAGCGGGCCTTCCTACGAGCAGTACTTC.

This clone was counted between two and nine times. This chain links TRBV18 with TRBJ1-5, with 10 bases that match TRBD1. The trim removed 5 bases at V and 1 base at J, leaving 8 bases unmatched. The V gene's germline CDR1 is KGHSH and CDR2 LQKENI. This CDR3 has 17 amino acids. Here the CDR3 DNA reads TGTGCCAGCTCATCTGGGACAGGGGAACTCAGCAATCAGCCCCAGCATTTT. Its translation is CASSSGTGELSNQPQHF.

The rearrangement joins TRBV5-4 to TRBJ2-7; 8 nucleotides align to TRBD2. Germline values: CDR1 SGHNT, CDR2 YYREEE (reference sequence). CDR3 length: 15 amino acids. Trimming removed 9 bases from V and 1 base from J; junction bases left unmatched: 12. The CDR3 DNA is TGTGCCACAGGGCCGGGGGGGATAGCTTCCTACGAGCAGTACTTC. Translated, it gives CATGPGGIASYEQYF.

V gene TRBV7-2 combines with J gene TRBJ2-7; 13 nucleotides match TRBD2. There are 15 residues in the CDR3. J gave up 4 bases and V 6 bases, and 6 bases lay outside the gene matches. Looked up from germline, CDR1 is SGHTA and CDR2 is FQGNSA. This CDR3 reads CASSRTSGSIYEQYF. The DNA of the CDR3 is TGTGCCAGCAGTCGGACTAGCGGGAGTATTTACGAGCAGTACTTC.

The CDR3 sequence: CASSLQGKSSGANVLTF. The DNA for the CDR3 is TGTGCCAGCAGCTTGCAGGGGAAGAGCTCTGGGGCCAACGTCCTGACTTTC. The chain uses TRBV5-4 and TRBJ2-6, with a tentative D call TRBD1 (6 bases). This CDR3 contains 17 residues. Germline V gives CDR1 SGHNT, CDR2 YYREEE (reference sequence). The V end was cut by 1 base, the J end by 0 bases, with 11 bases between.

The V and J genes are TRBV10-3 and TRBJ2-2, with TRBD2 matching 8 bases. J gave up 0 bases and V 10 bases, and 7 bases lay outside the gene matches. This CDR3 comprises 15 residues. Germline V CDR1 and CDR2: ENHRY, SYGVKD. Written as DNA, the CDR3 is TGTGCCACCGGGGGGGACTGGGCGAACACCGGGGAGCTGTTTTTT. Protein: CATGGDWANTGELFF.